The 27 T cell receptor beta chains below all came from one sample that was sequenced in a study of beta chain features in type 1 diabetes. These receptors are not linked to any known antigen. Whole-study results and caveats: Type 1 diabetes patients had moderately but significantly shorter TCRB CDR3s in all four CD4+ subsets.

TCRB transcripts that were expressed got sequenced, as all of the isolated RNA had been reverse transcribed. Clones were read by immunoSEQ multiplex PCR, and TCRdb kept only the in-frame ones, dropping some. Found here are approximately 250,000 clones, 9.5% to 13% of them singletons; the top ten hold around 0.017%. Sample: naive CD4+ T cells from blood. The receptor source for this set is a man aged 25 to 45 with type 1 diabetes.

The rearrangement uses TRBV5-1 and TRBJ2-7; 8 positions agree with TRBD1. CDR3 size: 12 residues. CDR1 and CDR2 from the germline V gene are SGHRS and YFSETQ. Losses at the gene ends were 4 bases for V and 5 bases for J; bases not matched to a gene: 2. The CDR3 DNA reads TGCGCCAGCAGCCTACAGGGGGACGAGCAGTACTTC. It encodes CASSLQGDEQYF.

DNA for the CDR3: TGTGCCTGGAGCAACAGGGGGCTGTCGGAGCAGTACTTC. Translation: CAWSNRGLSEQYF. The chain links TRBV30 to TRBJ2-7; 9 nucleotides line up with TRBD1. Germline V gives CDR1 GTSNPN, CDR2 SVGIG (reference sequence). This CDR3 comprises 13 residues. V shed 3 bases, J shed 7 bases, and the junction held 7 bases outside the gene matches.

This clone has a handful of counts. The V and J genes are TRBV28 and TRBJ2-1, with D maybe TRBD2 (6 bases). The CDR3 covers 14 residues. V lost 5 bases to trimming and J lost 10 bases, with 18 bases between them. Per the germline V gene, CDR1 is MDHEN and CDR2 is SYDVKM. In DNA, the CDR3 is TGTGCCAGCAGTCAGTCTCCATCTGGGGGGGAGCAGTTCTTC. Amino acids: CASSQSPSGGEQFF.

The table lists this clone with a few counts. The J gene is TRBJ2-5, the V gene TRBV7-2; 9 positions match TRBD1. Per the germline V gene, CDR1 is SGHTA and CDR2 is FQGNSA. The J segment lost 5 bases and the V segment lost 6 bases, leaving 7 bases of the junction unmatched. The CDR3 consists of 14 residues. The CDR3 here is CASRTTGGGETQYF. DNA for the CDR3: TGTGCCAGCAGAACCACAGGGGGCGGCGAGACCCAGTACTTC.

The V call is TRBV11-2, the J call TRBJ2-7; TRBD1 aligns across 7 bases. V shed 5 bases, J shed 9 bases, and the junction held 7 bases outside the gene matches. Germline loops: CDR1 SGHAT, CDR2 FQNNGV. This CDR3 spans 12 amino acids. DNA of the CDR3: TGTGCCAGCAGCACCGTACAGGGGCCGCAGTACTTC. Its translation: CASSTVQGPQYF.

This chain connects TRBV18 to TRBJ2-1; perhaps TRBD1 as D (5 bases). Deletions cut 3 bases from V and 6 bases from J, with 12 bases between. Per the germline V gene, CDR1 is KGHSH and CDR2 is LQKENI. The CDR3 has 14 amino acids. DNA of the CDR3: TGTGCCAGCTCACCTTTTCAGGGTAGCAATGAGCAGTTCTTC. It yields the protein CASSPFQGSNEQFF.

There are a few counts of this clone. CDR3 nucleotide sequence: TGTGCCGTCGGACAGGGCGCTGGGGCCAACGTCCTGACTTTC. Residues: CAVGQGAGANVLTF. The J gene is TRBJ2-6, the V gene TRBV10-3; 8 bases agree with TRBD1. The V gene's germline CDR1 is ENHRY and CDR2 SYGVKD. The CDR3 spans 14 residues. The ends lost 11 bases at V and 2 bases at J; junction bases unmatched: 5.

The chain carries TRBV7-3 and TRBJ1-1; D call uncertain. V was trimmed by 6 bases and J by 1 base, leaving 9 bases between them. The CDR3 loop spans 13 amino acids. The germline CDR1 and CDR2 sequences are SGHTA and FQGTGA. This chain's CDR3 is CASSPFRNTEAFF. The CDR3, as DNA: TGTGCCAGCAGTCCCTTCAGGAACACTGAAGCTTTCTTT.

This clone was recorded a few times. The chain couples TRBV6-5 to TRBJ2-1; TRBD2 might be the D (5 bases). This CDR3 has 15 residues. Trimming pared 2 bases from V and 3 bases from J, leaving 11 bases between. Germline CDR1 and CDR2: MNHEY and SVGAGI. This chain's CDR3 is CASSYRPRGYNEQFF. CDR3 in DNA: TGTGCCAGCAGTTACCGTCCCCGGGGCTACAATGAGCAGTTCTTC.

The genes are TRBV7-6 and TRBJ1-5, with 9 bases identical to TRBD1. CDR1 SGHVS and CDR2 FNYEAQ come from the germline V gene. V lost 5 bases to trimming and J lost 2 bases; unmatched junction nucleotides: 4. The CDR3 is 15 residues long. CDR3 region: CASSPGQGGNQPQHF. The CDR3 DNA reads TGTGCCAGCAGCCCGGGACAGGGCGGCAATCAGCCCCAGCATTTT.

In DNA form, the CDR3 reads TGTGCCAGCAGTTCCCGAGGGAGCGGACAGCCCCAGCATTTT. Its protein is CASSSRGSGQPQHF. The rearrangement uses TRBV27 and TRBJ1-5; D is undetermined. Germline lookup yields CDR1 MNHEY and CDR2 SMNVEV (reference sequence). This CDR3 comprises 14 residues. The germline V and J ends were trimmed by 4 bases and 7 bases, with 14 bases remaining between them.

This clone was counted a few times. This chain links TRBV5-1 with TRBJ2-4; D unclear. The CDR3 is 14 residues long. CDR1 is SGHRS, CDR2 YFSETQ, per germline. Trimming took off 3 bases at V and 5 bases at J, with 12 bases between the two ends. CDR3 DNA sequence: TGCGCCAGCAGCTATCAGGTCGGCCAAAACATTCAGTACTTC. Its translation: CASSYQVGQNIQYF.

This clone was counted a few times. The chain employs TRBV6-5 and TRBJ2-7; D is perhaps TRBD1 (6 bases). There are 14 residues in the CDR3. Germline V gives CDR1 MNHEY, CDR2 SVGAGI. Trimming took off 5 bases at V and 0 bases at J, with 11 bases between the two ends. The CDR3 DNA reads TGTGCCAGCAGTGTAAGCAGGGGCTCCTACGAGCAGTACTTC. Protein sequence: CASSVSRGSYEQYF.

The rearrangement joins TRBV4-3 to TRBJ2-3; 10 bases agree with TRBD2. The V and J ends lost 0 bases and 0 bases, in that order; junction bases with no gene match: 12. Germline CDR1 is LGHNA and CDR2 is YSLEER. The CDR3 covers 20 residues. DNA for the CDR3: TGCGCCAGCAGCCAAGATTTTCGGCTAGCGGGGGTTACTAGCACAGATACGCAGTATTTT. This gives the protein CASSQDFRLAGVTSTDTQYF.

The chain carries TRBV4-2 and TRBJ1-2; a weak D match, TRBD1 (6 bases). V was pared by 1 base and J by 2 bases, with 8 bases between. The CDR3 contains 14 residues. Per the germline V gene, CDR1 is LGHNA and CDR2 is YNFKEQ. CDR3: CASSQVTGNYGYTF. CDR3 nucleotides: TGTGCCAGCAGCCAAGTCACAGGGAACTATGGCTACACCTTC.

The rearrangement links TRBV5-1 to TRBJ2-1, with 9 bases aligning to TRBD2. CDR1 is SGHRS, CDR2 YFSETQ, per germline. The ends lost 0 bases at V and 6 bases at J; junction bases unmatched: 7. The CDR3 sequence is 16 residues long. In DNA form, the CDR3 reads TGCGCCAGCAGCTTGGACGGCGGGGGGGCCGGCAATGAGCAGTTCTTC. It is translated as CASSLDGGGAGNEQFF.

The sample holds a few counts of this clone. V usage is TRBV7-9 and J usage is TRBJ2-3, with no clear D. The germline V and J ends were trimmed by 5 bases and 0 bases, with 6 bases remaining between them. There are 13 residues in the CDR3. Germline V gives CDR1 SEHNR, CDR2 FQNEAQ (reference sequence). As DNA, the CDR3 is TGTGCCAGCAGCCCCCCGAGCACAGATACGCAGTATTTT. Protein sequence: CASSPPSTDTQYF.

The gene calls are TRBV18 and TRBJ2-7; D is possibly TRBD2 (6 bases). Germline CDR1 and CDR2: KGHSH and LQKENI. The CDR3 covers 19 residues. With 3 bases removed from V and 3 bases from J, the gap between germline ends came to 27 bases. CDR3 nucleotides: TGTGCCAGCTCACCTACCGGGATGACGTGGGGACTGCCTTACTACGAGCAGTACTTC. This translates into CASSPTGMTWGLPYYEQYF.

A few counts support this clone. The CDR3 coding sequence is TGTGCCACCAGCAGAGCGACAGGGGTAACAGATACGCAGTATTTT. This gives the protein CATSRATGVTDTQYF. The chain carries TRBV15 and TRBJ2-3, with 8 bases that match TRBD1. Germline CDR1 is LNHNV and CDR2 is YYDKDF (reference sequence). This CDR3 spans 15 amino acids. J lost 3 bases, V lost 1 base, and 3 bases had no gene match.

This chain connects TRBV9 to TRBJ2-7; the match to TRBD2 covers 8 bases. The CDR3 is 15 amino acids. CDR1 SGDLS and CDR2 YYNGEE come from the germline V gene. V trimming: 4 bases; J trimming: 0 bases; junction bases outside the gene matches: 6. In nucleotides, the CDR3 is TGTGCCAGCAGCCCCAGAGGGACTAGCTCCTACGAGCAGTACTTC. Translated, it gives CASSPRGTSSYEQYF. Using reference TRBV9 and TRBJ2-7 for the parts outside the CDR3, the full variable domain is DSGVTQTPKHLITATGQRVTLRCSPRSGDLSVYWYQQSLDQGLQFLIQYYNGEERAKGNILERFSAQQFPDLHSELNLSSLELGDSALYFCASSPRGTSSYEQYFGPGTRLTVT.

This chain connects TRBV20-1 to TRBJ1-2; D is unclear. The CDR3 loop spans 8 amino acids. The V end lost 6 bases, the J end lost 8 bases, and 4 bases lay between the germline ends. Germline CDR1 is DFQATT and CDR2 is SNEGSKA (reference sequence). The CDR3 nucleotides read TGCAGTGCAGCGGGCTACACCTTC. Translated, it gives CSAAGYTF.

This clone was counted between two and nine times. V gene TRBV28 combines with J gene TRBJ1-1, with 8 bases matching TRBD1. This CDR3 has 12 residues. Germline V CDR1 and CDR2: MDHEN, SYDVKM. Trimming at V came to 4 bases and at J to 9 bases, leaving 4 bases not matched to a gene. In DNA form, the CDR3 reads TGTGCCAGCAGTTCGGACAGGGTCAAAGCTTTCTTT. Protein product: CASSSDRVKAFF.

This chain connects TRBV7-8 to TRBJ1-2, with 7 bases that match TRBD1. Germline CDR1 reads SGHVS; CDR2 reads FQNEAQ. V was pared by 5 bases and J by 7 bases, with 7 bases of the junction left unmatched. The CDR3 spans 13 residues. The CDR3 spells CASSLGTALGYTF. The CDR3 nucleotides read TGTGCCAGCAGCCTCGGGACAGCGCTTGGCTACACCTTC.

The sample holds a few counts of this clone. DNA for the CDR3: TGCAGCGTTTTACAGGAAAATGAAAAACTGTTTTTT. The encoded protein is CSVLQENEKLFF. The chain couples TRBV29-1 to TRBJ1-4; D is perhaps TRBD1 (5 bases). The CDR3 loop spans 12 amino acids. Germline lookup yields CDR1 SQVTM and CDR2 ANQGSEA. Trimming took 5 bases from V and 5 from J, leaving 9 bases between them.

The CDR3 DNA reads as TGTGCCACCAGCAGAGGATGGGGGACAGGGAACACTGAAGCTTTCTTT. It yields the protein CATSRGWGTGNTEAFF. The J gene is TRBJ1-1, the V gene TRBV15; 8 positions match TRBD1. CDR1 is LNHNV, CDR2 YYDKDF, per germline (reference sequence). The CDR3 extends over 16 amino acids. J gave up 1 base and V 1 base, and 5 bases lay outside the gene matches.

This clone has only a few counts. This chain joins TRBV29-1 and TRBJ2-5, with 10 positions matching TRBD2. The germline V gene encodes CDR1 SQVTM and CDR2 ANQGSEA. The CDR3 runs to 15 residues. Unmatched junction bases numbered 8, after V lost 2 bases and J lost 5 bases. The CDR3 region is CSVELAGDSLETQYF. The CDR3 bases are TGCAGCGTTGAACTAGCGGGGGACAGTTTGGAGACCCAGTACTTC.

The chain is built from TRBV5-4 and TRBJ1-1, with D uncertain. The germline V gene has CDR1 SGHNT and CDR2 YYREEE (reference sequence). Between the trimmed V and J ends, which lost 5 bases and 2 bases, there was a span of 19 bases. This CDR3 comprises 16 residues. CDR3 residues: CASSFGRRNTNTEAFF. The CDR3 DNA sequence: TGTGCCAGCAGTTTTGGGAGACGGAATACCAACACTGAAGCTTTCTTT. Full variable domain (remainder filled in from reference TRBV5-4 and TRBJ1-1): ETGVTQSPTHLIKTRGQQVTLRCSSQSGHNTVSWYQQALGQGPQFIFQYYREEENGRGNFPPRFSGLQFPNYSSELNVNALELDDSALYLCASSFGRRNTNTEAFFGQGTRLTVV.